One and the same sample provided the 31 T cell receptor beta chains below, sequenced in a study of immune cell composition in non-small cell lung cancer (dated by TCRdb to 2015 to 2018). Normal lung samples came from the same patient and were non-adjacent lung tissue collected as far from the tumour as possible, with a minimum distance of 3 cm. The library was built by means of the immunoSEQ multiplex PCR assay. Held by TCRdb, this immuneACCESS table contains in-frame sequences only and omits some clones. Under half of the omission traces to an unresolved V gene where checked; the cause of the rest is unknown. The sample yields about 6,100 clones; approximately 71% were counted once. The ten largest clones take up 5.8% of the sample. Sequenced sample: non-adjacent lung tissue. The origin of the receptors is a human donor with non-small cell lung cancer.

The chain combines TRBV19 with TRBJ1-6; possible D gene TRBD1, 6 bases. The CDR3 extends over 16 amino acids. The V and J ends lost 5 bases and 5 bases respectively, with 16 bases between them. Per the germline V gene, CDR1 is LNHDA and CDR2 is SQIVND (reference sequence). The CDR3: CASSERSGTNNSPLHF. DNA for the CDR3: TGTGCCAGTAGTGAGAGATCCGGGACAAATAATTCACCCCTCCACTTT.

The genes are TRBV11-3 and TRBJ2-3, with 7 bases lining up with TRBD2. The CDR3 runs 15 residues. The ends lost 5 bases at V and 0 bases at J; junction bases unmatched: 5. CDR1 and CDR2 (germline): SGHNT, YENEEA. CDR3 loop: CASSRSGVSTDTQYF. CDR3 DNA: TGTGCCAGCAGCCGAAGCGGGGTTAGCACAGATACGCAGTATTTT.

The J gene is TRBJ2-7, the V gene TRBV18, with D possibly TRBD1 on 5 matching bases. Per the germline V gene, CDR1 is KGHSH and CDR2 is LQKENI. The ends were cut back, 2 bases at V and 6 bases at J, with 20 bases in the middle. The CDR3 is made up of 16 amino acids. CDR3 nucleotide sequence: TGTGCCAGCTCACCAGCACGATCGACAGAGGTCACCGAGCAGTACTTC. Encoded protein: CASSPARSTEVTEQYF.

The rearrangement links TRBV7-9 to TRBJ2-1, with TRBD2 identical over 14 bases. This CDR3 spans 15 amino acids. Germline V CDR1 and CDR2: SEHNR, FQNEAQ (reference sequence). Losses at the gene ends were 5 bases for V and 9 bases for J; bases not matched to a gene: 6. The CDR3 here is CASSLTSGGATEQFF. CDR3 nucleotides: TGTGCCAGCAGCCTGACTAGCGGGGGGGCCACTGAGCAGTTCTTC.

The chain recombines TRBV6-6 with TRBJ2-1, with 7 bases matching TRBD1. CDR3 size: 14 residues. CDR1 is MNHNY, CDR2 SVGAGI, per germline (reference sequence). With 7 bases clipped from V and 8 bases from J, the junction kept 11 bases outside the gene matches. This CDR3 is CASILDRVSHEQFF. The CDR3 nucleotides read TGTGCCAGCATTCTAGACAGGGTATCCCATGAGCAGTTCTTC.

J is TRBJ1-4 and V is TRBV7-9, with 8 positions matching TRBD1. The germline V gene encodes CDR1 SEHNR and CDR2 FQNEAQ (reference sequence). There are 13 residues in the CDR3. The V and J ends lost 4 bases and 8 bases, in that order; junction bases with no gene match: 3. The CDR3 reads CASSSQGGEKLFF. CDR3 DNA sequence: TGTGCCAGCAGCTCACAGGGGGGCGAAAAACTGTTTTTT.

This clone was counted between two and nine times. The rearrangement links TRBV5-1 to TRBJ1-2; D is perhaps TRBD1 (5 bases). The V and J ends lost 4 bases and 2 bases respectively, with 15 bases between them. The CDR3 extends over 15 amino acids. Germline CDR1 and CDR2: SGHRS and YFSETQ. The CDR3 region has the DNA TGCGCCAGCAGCCGCGACAGATCTGGGAACTATGGCTACACCTTC. Translating gives CASSRDRSGNYGYTF. Full variable domain (outside the CDR3, taken from reference TRBV5-1 and TRBJ1-2): KAGVTQTPRYLIKTRGQQVTLSCSPISGHRSVSWYQQTPGQGLQFLFEYFSETQRNKGNFPGRFSGRQFSNSRSEMNVSTLELGDSALYLCASSRDRSGNYGYTFGSGTRLTVV.

The chain combines TRBV27 with TRBJ1-2; D may be TRBD1 (6 bases). Germline-derived CDR1 and CDR2 are MNHEY and SMNVEV (reference sequence). The CDR3 totals 15 residues. Trimming cost V 3 bases and J 4 bases, with 15 bases left between them. In DNA, the CDR3 is TGTGCCAGCAGTTTCTCCGGGGGGCAGGGCTATGGCTACACCTTC. Its protein product is CASSFSGGQGYGYTF.

The table lists this clone with a few counts. The gene calls are TRBV5-1 and TRBJ1-5; D possibly corresponds to TRBD1 (5 bases). Germline V lookup: CDR1 SGHRS, CDR2 YFSETQ. Between the trimmed V and J ends, which lost 4 bases and 4 bases, there was a span of 12 bases. The CDR3 length is 14 residues. The CDR3 sequence is CASSPIPGNQPQHF. The CDR3 DNA sequence: TGCGCCAGCAGCCCGATCCCAGGGAATCAGCCCCAGCATTTT.

This chain joins TRBV6-5 and TRBJ1-2, with 11 bases lining up with TRBD1. Germline V lookup: CDR1 MNHEY, CDR2 SVGAGI. The CDR3 loop spans 15 amino acids. V lost 5 bases to trimming and J lost 6 bases; unmatched junction nucleotides: 8. This CDR3 reads CASSVQDRGPHGYTF. The CDR3 DNA follows: TGTGCCAGCAGTGTACAGGACAGGGGGCCTCATGGCTACACCTTC.

This chain links TRBV10-3 with TRBJ1-5, with 7 bases aligning to TRBD1. CDR1 is ENHRY and CDR2 is SYGVKD in the germline V gene. The junction had 7 bases not matched to a gene; V was cut back by 0 bases and J by 8 bases. There are 15 residues in the CDR3. The CDR3 DNA reads as TGTGCCATCAGTGAGTCCCCGACAGGGAACAAGCCCCAGCATTTT. Translating it yields CAISESPTGNKPQHF.

The chain recombines TRBV7-9 with TRBJ2-7; D remains ambiguous. The CDR3 runs to 11 residues. V lost 7 bases to trimming and J lost 7 bases, with 11 bases between them. The germline V gene has CDR1 SEHNR and CDR2 FQNEAQ (reference sequence). The CDR3 loop is CASTTTGEQYF. The CDR3 nucleotides are TGTGCCAGCACCACAACCGGGGAGCAGTACTTC.

The rearrangement uses TRBV7-2 and TRBJ1-1; 10 positions match TRBD1. The CDR3 is 15 residues long. CDR1 and CDR2 from the germline V gene are SGHTA and FQGNSA. Trimming removed 5 bases from V and 3 bases from J; junction bases left unmatched: 6. The DNA of the CDR3 is TGTGCCAGCAGCCCCAGGACAGGGGGGTACACTGAAGCTTTCTTT. Amino acid sequence: CASSPRTGGYTEAFF.

About this clone: A far bigger clonotype differs at one base, so this is likely a read error. This sequence joins TRBV4-1 and TRBJ2-3; perhaps TRBD2 as D (7 bases). CDR1 and CDR2 from the germline V gene are MGHRA and YSYEKL. Trimming removed 1 base at V and 2 bases at J, with 16 bases between. The CDR3 runs 17 residues. CDR3 sequence (DNA): TGCGCCAGCAGCCAAGTGGGGGCGGGGGATACCACAGATACGCAGTATTTT. Translating it yields CASSQVGAGDTTDTQYF.

The chain employs TRBV18 and TRBJ1-1; 10 nucleotides line up with TRBD1. This CDR3 is built from 16 residues. With V trimmed by 5 bases and J by 1 base, 7 bases remained unmatched. Germline V gene sequence: CDR1 KGHSH, CDR2 LQKENI. For the CDR3, the DNA is TGTGCCAGCTCAACCCGACAGGGGGCGTCGAACACTGAAGCTTTCTTT. Translating gives CASSTRQGASNTEAFF.

This clone showed up just a few times. The genes are TRBV5-4 and TRBJ2-7; 9 bases map to TRBD2. CDR1 and CDR2 from the germline V gene are SGHNT and YYREEE (reference sequence). Trimming cost V 2 bases and J 2 bases; bases outside gene matches: 8. CDR3 length equals 16 residues. Here the CDR3 DNA reads TGTGCCAGCAGCTTTGATCAGCGGGGGGCCACCTACGAGCAGTACTTC. Translating gives CASSFDQRGATYEQYF. The full variable domain, its missing parts supplied by reference TRBV5-4 and TRBJ2-7, is ETGVTQSPTHLIKTRGQQVTLRCSSQSGHNTVSWYQQALGQGPQFIFQYYREEENGRGNFPPRFSGLQFPNYSSELNVNALELDDSALYLCASSFDQRGATYEQYFGPGTRLTVT.

This clone appeared a single time. This sequence joins TRBV4-3 and TRBJ2-4; 10 nucleotides match TRBD2. With V trimmed by 0 bases and J by 1 base, 9 bases remained unmatched. Germline CDR1 reads LGHNA; CDR2 reads YSLEER. CDR3 length equals 19 residues. The CDR3 DNA is TGCGCCAGCAGCCAAGACTTAAGCGGGGGGGCCCGGGCCAAAAACATTCAGTACTTC. Encoded protein: CASSQDLSGGARAKNIQYF.

This chain links TRBV2 with TRBJ2-1; D ambiguous. The CDR3 sequence is 14 residues long. CDR1 SNHLY and CDR2 FYNNEI come from the germline V gene. Trimming pared 5 bases from V and 0 bases from J, leaving 8 bases between. The DNA of the CDR3 is TGTGCCAGCAGTCCAAGGAGCTCCTACAATGAGCAGTTCTTC. It translates to CASSPRSSYNEQFF.

This chain links TRBV4-1 with TRBJ1-1; 8 bases fit TRBD1. The CDR3 is 15 residues long. Germline values: CDR1 MGHRA, CDR2 YSYEKL. V lost 4 bases to trimming and J lost 0 bases; unmatched junction nucleotides: 4. This CDR3 is CASSRQTGVNTEAFF. CDR3 DNA: TGCGCCAGCAGCCGACAGACAGGGGTGAACACTGAAGCTTTCTTT.

The gene calls are TRBV5-5 and TRBJ1-2; D is unclear. V was pared by 4 bases and J by 4 bases, with 14 bases between. The length of the CDR3 is 14 residues. Germline V gene data show CDR1 as SGHKS and CDR2 as YYEKEE (reference sequence). The CDR3 DNA sequence: TGTGCCAGCAGCATTACGGAGCGGAGCTATGGCTACACCTTC. Translated: CASSITERSYGYTF.

This clone was found a few times. This chain uses TRBV28 with TRBJ2-7; 7 bases are shared with TRBD2. This CDR3 is built from 14 residues. V was clipped by 10 bases and J by 0 bases; unmatched bases: 9. CDR1 is MDHEN, CDR2 SYDVKM, per germline. CDR3 sequence (DNA): TGTGCCACCGATGGGGGGGGGAGCTCCTACGAGCAGTACTTC. This sequence encodes CATDGGGSSYEQYF. The full variable domain, its missing parts supplied by reference TRBV28 and TRBJ2-7, is DVKVTQSSRYLVKRTGEKVFLECVQDMDHENMFWYRQDPGLGLRLIYFSYDVKMKEKGDIPEGYSVSREKKERFSLILESASTNQTSMYLCATDGGGSSYEQYFGPGTRLTVT.

This chain uses TRBV10-3 with TRBJ2-2; 10 positions agree with TRBD1. This CDR3 has 16 residues. In germline, CDR1 is ENHRY, CDR2 SYGVKD. Germline trimming cut 6 bases from V and 2 bases from J; bases unmatched to any gene: 6. CDR3 DNA sequence: TGTGCCATCAGCCAGACAGGGGGCGGTAACACCGGGGAGCTGTTTTTT. Protein product: CAISQTGGGNTGELFF.

The chain couples TRBV4-1 to TRBJ2-3; tentatively, D is TRBD2 (5 bases). Germline V lookup: CDR1 MGHRA, CDR2 YSYEKL. Trimming stripped 5 bases from V and 1 base from J, with 13 bases between. The CDR3 loop spans 15 amino acids. This chain's CDR3 is CASSGSRAGTDTQYF. Written as DNA, the CDR3 is TGCGCCAGCAGCGGGAGTAGGGCTGGCACAGATACGCAGTATTTT.

This sequence joins TRBV28 and TRBJ2-7, with D perhaps matching TRBD2 (5 bases). Trimming cost V 5 bases and J 1 base, with 15 bases left between them. The germline gives CDR1 MDHEN, CDR2 SYDVKM. The length of the CDR3 is 15 residues. The CDR3 protein is CASSLAALSSYEQYF. CDR3 bases: TGTGCCAGCAGTCTAGCAGCCCTCTCGTCCTACGAGCAGTACTTC.

This chain joins TRBV28 and TRBJ2-7; TRBD2 agrees at 15 bases. Trimming cost V 4 bases and J 4 bases; bases outside gene matches: 2. CDR3 length: 15 amino acids. Germline CDR1 is MDHEN and CDR2 is SYDVKM. Written as DNA, the CDR3 is TGTGCCAGCAGTTCGGGACTAGCGGGGGGATACGAGCAGTACTTC. Encoded protein: CASSSGLAGGYEQYF. The variable domain in full, completed from reference TRBV28 and TRBJ2-7, reads DVKVTQSSRYLVKRTGEKVFLECVQDMDHENMFWYRQDPGLGLRLIYFSYDVKMKEKGDIPEGYSVSREKKERFSLILESASTNQTSMYLCASSSGLAGGYEQYFGPGTRLTVT.

The table lists this clone with a few counts. V is TRBV7-8 and J is TRBJ2-7; TRBD2 aligns across 9 bases. With 5 bases clipped from V and 2 bases from J, the junction kept 10 bases outside the gene matches. This CDR3 spans 16 amino acids. Germline V gene data show CDR1 as SGHVS and CDR2 as FQNEAQ. In DNA form, the CDR3 reads TGTGCCAGCAGCCATGCGGCGGGGGGGCGACCCTACGAGCAGTACTTC. This gives the protein CASSHAAGGRPYEQYF.

The V call is TRBV7-3, the J call TRBJ1-5, with 9 bases fitting TRBD1. Germline CDR1 is SGHTA and CDR2 is FQGTGA. V shed 2 bases and J 5 bases; nucleotides not matched to a gene: 19. CDR3 length: 20 amino acids. CDR3 DNA: TGTGCCAGCAGCTTATCCCGGTCCGCCGGGACAGGGAGATGGTATCAGCCCCAGCATTTT. Protein sequence: CASSLSRSAGTGRWYQPQHF.

The chain uses TRBV13 and TRBJ1-1; 9 bases line up with TRBD1. Germline assignment: CDR1 PRHDT and CDR2 FYEKMQ (reference sequence). J lost 10 bases, V lost 0 bases, and 6 bases had no gene match. The CDR3 sequence is 14 residues long. CDR3: CASSLGYMTGGAFF. DNA for the CDR3: TGTGCCAGCAGCTTAGGTTACATGACAGGGGGAGCTTTCTTT.

The chain couples TRBV2 to TRBJ2-7; 7 bases are a match to TRBD1. Germline trimming cut 3 bases from V and 3 bases from J; bases unmatched to any gene: 5. This CDR3 comprises 14 residues. Germline V lookup: CDR1 SNHLY, CDR2 FYNNEI. The CDR3 spells CASSDQGQFYEQYF. DNA for the CDR3: TGTGCCAGCAGTGATCAGGGACAGTTCTACGAGCAGTACTTC.

This clone was detected only once. The chain uses TRBV7-2 and TRBJ2-2, with D unclear. Looked up from germline, CDR1 is SGHTA and CDR2 is FQGNSA. V lost 3 bases to trimming and J lost 6 bases, with 11 bases between them. The CDR3 is made up of 14 amino acids. The CDR3 loop reads CASSFFPIPGELFF. CDR3 DNA: TGTGCCAGCAGCTTTTTCCCAATCCCCGGGGAGCTGTTTTTT.

The chain is built from TRBV7-2 and TRBJ2-1, with 10 positions matching TRBD2. Germline-derived CDR1 and CDR2 are SGHTA and FQGNSA. V was clipped by 1 base and J by 7 bases; unmatched bases: 4. The CDR3 has 15 residues. CDR3 in amino acids: CASSLVSGGGNEQFF. The DNA of the CDR3 is TGTGCCAGCAGCTTAGTAAGCGGGGGGGGAAATGAGCAGTTCTTC.